What follows are 5 T cell receptor beta chains derived from one specimen sequenced in a study of cytomegalovirus exposure and HLA in healthy donors. Produced via immunoSEQ multiplex PCR; TCRdb's table is partial and in-frame only. The table records more than 200,000 clones, roughly 87% of them present only once. The sequenced sample consisted of PBMCs. The receptors were gathered from a man aged 18 to 35 in good health and CMV-seropositive.

The chain employs TRBV4-3 and TRBJ1-4; D possibly corresponds to TRBD1 (5 bases). CDR3 length: 16 residues. Germline CDR1 reads LGHNA; CDR2 reads YSLEER. V dropped 0 bases and J dropped 8 bases, with 16 bases sitting between them. CDR3 amino acids: CASSQDGAGLEEKLFF. The CDR3 coding sequence is TGCGCCAGCAGCCAAGATGGTGCAGGGCTGGAAGAAAAACTGTTTTTT.

The chain employs TRBV6-1 and TRBJ2-2; a possible D gene is TRBD2 (7 bases). Germline V gene data show CDR1 as MNHNS and CDR2 as SASEGT. V was shortened by 5 bases and J by 7 bases, with 17 bases between the two germline ends. CDR3 length: 15 amino acids. CDR3 DNA: TGTGCCAGCAGTTTCGGGGGCGGGAGAATCGGGGAGCTGTTTTTT. This codes for CASSFGGGRIGELFF.

The chain couples TRBV5-1 to TRBJ1-1; D call uncertain. The CDR3 runs 15 residues. V lost 0 bases and J lost 1, with 10 bases in between. Germline CDR1 reads SGHRS; CDR2 reads YFSETQ. The CDR3: CASSLVYSRNTEAFF. CDR3 DNA: TGCGCCAGCAGCTTGGTCTACAGCAGGAACACTGAAGCTTTCTTT.

J is TRBJ1-1 and V is TRBV5-6; D is uncertain. The V end lost 0 bases, the J end lost 5 bases, and 11 bases lay between the germline ends. The V gene's germline CDR1 is SGHDT and CDR2 YYEEEE. The CDR3 length is 14 residues. The CDR3 protein is CASSLANLGTEAFF. DNA for the CDR3: TGTGCCAGCAGCTTGGCCAACCTGGGGACTGAAGCTTTCTTT.

This chain uses TRBV30 with TRBJ1-1; D not certain. Germline CDR1 and CDR2: GTSNPN and SVGIG (reference sequence). The CDR3 totals 13 residues. V lost 1 base and J lost 0, with 6 bases in between. This CDR3 reads CAWSGSMNTEAFF. CDR3 sequence (DNA): TGTGCCTGGAGTGGTTCCATGAACACTGAAGCTTTCTTT.